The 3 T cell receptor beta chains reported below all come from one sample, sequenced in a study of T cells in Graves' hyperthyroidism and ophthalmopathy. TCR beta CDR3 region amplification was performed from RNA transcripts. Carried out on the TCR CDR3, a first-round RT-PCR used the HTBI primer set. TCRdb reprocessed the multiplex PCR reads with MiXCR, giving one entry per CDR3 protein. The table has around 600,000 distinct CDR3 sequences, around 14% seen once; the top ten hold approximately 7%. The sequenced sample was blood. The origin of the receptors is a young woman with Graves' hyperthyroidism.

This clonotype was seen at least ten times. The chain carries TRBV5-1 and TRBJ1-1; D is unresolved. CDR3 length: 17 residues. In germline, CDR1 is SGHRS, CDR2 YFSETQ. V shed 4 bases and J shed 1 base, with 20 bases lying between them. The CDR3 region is CASSPKFEGQQNTEAFF. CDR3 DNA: TGCGCCAGCAGCCCTAAGTTTGAGGGCCAGCAGAACACTGAAGCTTTCTTT.

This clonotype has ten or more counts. The CDR3 DNA reads as TGTGCCAGCAGCCCCTTCGGGAGGGAGGTCTACAATGAGCAGTTCTTC. Amino acid sequence: CASSPFGREVYNEQFF. The chain is built from TRBV7-3 and TRBJ2-1, with 8 bases that match TRBD2. The CDR3 consists of 16 residues. The germline V gene encodes CDR1 SGHTA and CDR2 FQGTGA. Unmatched junction bases numbered 9, after V lost 5 bases and J lost 3 bases.

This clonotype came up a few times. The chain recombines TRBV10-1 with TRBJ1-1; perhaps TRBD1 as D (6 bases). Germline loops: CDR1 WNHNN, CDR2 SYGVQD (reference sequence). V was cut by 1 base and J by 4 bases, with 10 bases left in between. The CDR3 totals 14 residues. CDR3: CASSELRGSTEAFF. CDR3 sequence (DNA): TGCGCCAGCAGTGAGTTGAGGGGGAGCACTGAAGCTTTCTTT.